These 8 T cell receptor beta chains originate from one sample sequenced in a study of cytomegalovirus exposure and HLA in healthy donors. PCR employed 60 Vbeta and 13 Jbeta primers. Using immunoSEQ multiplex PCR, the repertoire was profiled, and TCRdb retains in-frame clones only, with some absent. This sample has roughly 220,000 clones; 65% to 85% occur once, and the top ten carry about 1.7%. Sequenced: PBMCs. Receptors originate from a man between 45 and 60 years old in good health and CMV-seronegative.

The CDR3 sequence is CASSTFGQGQETQYF. The DNA of the CDR3 is TGTGCCAGCAGTACTTTCGGACAGGGCCAAGAGACCCAGTACTTC. The V gene is TRBV28, the J gene TRBJ2-5; TRBD1 matches 8 bases. This CDR3 spans 15 amino acids. Unmatched junction bases numbered 6, after V lost 5 bases and J lost 1 base. The germline V gene encodes CDR1 MDHEN and CDR2 SYDVKM.

The CDR3 bases are TGCAGCGTTGAAGGGGGTCGACAGGGGGCGACTGAAGCTTTCTTT. Translated, it gives CSVEGGRQGATEAFF. The chain carries TRBV29-1 and TRBJ1-1; 10 nucleotides match TRBD1. The CDR3 runs 15 residues. Germline V gives CDR1 SQVTM, CDR2 ANQGSEA. Trimming removed 1 base from V and 5 bases from J; junction bases left unmatched: 7.

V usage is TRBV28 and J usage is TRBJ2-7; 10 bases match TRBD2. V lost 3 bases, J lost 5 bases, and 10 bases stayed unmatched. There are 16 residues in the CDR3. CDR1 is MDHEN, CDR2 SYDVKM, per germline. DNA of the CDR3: TGTGCCAGCAGTTTCCCCAGCGGGAGGGTTGTGGACGAGCAGTACTTC. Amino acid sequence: CASSFPSGRVVDEQYF. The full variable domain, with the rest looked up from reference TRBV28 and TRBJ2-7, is DVKVTQSSRYLVKRTGEKVFLECVQDMDHENMFWYRQDPGLGLRLIYFSYDVKMKEKGDIPEGYSVSREKKERFSLILESASTNQTSMYLCASSFPSGRVVDEQYFGPGTRLTVT.

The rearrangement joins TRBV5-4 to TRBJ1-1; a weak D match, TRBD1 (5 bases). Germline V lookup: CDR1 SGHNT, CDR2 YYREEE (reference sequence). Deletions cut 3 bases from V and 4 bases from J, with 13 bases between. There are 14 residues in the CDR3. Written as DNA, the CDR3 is TGTGCCAGCAGCTCGGGGGGTGGGGGCACTGAAGCTTTCTTT. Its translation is CASSSGGGGTEAFF.

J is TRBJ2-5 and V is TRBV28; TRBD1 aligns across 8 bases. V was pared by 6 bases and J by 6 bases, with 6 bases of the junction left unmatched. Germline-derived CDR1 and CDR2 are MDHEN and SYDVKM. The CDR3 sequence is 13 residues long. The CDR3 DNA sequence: TGTGCCAGCAGAACAGGGGGTTCGAAGACCCAGTACTTC. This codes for CASRTGGSKTQYF.

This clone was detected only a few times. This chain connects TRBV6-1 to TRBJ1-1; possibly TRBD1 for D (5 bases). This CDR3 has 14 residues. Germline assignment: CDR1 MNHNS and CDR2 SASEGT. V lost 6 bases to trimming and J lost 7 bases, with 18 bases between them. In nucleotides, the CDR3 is TGTGCCAGCAGGAGTCCAACAGGCTGGGGTGAAGCTTTCTTT. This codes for CASRSPTGWGEAFF.

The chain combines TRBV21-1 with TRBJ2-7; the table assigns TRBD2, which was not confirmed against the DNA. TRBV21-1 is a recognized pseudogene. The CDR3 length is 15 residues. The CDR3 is CASSSHFGEGLEQYF. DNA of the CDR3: TGTGCCAGCAGCTCCCATTTTGGGGAGGGACTCGAGCAGTACTTC.

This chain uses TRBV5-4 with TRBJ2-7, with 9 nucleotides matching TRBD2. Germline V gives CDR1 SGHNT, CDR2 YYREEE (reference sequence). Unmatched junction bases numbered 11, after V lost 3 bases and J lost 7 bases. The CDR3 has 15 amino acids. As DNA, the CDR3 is TGTGCCAGCAGCTGGGATAGCGGGAGAGCGAAAGAGCAGTACTTC. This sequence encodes CASSWDSGRAKEQYF.